Listed below are T cell receptor beta chains from one sample, sequenced in a study of CD8 T cells in Susac syndrome. Each CDR3 protein gets one entry after TCRdb re-called the immunoSEQ multiplex PCR reads with MiXCR. Of approximately 65,000 distinct CDR3 sequences listed, approximately 90% are singletons. Source material: CD8+ T cells from PBMCs. The receptors were sampled from a human donor in good health. Both conserved end residues are trimmed from each CDR3. A D gene is named only where the DNA matches it firmly.

J gene,D gene,V gene,CDR3 protein
TRBJ2-7,TRBD1,TRBV18,ASSPMKGQGSYEQY
TRBJ1-1,-,TRBV30,AWTRNTEAF
TRBJ2-7,TRBD2,TRBV4-2,ASSRAGNEQY
TRBJ1-2,-,TRBV29-1,SVVGATALGYT
TRBJ2-7,-,TRBV6-6,ASSYAGLTYEQY
TRBJ1-1,TRBD1,TRBV6-5,ASSYLGQGDEAF
TRBJ2-5,-,TRBV6-6,ATMIGGEVGETQY
TRBJ2-5,TRBD1,TRBV23-1,ASSQRDRGQLETQY
TRBJ2-7,TRBD1,TRBV7-9,ASSTAGTGRYEQY
TRBJ2-5,TRBD2,TRBV2,ASSGSLAGARETQY
TRBJ1-2,TRBD1,TRBV5-4,ASSLTGQEAIPNYGYT
TRBJ1-2,-,TRBV21-1,ASKGTESPYGYT
TRBJ2-4,-,TRBV29-1,SVEVRKNIQY
TRBJ2-7,TRBD1,TRBV20-1,SASPQGAYEQY
TRBJ2-1,TRBD2,TRBV4-3,ASSQGGGEYNEQF
TRBJ2-3,-,TRBV15,ATSRVPSEPTDTQY
TRBJ2-1,-,TRBV20-1,SAVEPTEYDEQF
TRBJ2-1,-,TRBV5-1,ASSLMTESDEQF
TRBJ2-5,TRBD2,TRBV12-3/TRBV12-4,ASSSPLAGDVETQY